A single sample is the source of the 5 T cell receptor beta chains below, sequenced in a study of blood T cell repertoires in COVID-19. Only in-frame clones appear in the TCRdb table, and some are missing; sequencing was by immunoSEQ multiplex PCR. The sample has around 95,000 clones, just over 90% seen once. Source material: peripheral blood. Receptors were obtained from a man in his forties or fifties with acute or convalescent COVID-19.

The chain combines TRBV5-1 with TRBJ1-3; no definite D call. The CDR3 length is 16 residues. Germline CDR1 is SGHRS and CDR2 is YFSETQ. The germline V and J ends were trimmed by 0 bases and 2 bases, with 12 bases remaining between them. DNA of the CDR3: TGCGCCAGCAGCTTGGACGATCGCGGGACTGGAAACACCATATATTTT. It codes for CASSLDDRGTGNTIYF.

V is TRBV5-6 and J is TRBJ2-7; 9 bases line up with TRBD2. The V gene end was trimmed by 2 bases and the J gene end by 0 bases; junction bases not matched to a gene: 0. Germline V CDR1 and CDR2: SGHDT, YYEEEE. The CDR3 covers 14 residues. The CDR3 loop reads CASSFSGSSYEQYF. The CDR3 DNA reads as TGTGCCAGCAGCTTTAGCGGGAGCTCCTACGAGCAGTACTTC.

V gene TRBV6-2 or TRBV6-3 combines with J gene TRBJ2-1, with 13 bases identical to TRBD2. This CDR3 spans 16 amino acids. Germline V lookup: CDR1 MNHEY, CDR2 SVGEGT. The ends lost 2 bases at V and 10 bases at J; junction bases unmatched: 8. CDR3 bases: TGTGCCAGCAGTTACCCAGGACTAGCGGGAGTAGGGGAGCAGTTCTTC. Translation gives CASSYPGLAGVGEQFF.

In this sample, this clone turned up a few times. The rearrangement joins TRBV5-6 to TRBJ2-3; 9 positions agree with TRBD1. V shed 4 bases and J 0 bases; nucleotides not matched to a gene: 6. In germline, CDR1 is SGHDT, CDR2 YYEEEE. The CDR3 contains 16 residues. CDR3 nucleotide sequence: TGTGCCAGCAGCACCGGGACAGGGACTAGCACAGATACGCAGTATTTT. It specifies CASSTGTGTSTDTQYF.

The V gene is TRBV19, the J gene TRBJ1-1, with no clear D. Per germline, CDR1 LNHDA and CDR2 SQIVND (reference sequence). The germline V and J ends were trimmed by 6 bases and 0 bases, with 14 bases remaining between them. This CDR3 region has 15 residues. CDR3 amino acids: CASSTRRGLNTEAFF. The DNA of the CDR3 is TGTGCCAGTAGCACCCGCCGAGGTCTGAACACTGAAGCTTTCTTT.